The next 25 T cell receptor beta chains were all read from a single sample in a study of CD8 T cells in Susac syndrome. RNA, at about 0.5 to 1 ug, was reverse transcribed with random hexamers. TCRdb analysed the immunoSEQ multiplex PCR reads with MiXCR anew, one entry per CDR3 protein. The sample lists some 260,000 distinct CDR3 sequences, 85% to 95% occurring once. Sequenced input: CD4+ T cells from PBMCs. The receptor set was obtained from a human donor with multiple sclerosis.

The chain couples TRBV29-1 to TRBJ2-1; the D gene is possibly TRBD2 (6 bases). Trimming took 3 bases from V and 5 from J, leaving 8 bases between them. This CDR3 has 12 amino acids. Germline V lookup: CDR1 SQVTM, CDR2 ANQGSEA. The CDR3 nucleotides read TGCAGCGTTGAGCGGGACGACAATGAGCAGTTCTTC. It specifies CSVERDDNEQFF.

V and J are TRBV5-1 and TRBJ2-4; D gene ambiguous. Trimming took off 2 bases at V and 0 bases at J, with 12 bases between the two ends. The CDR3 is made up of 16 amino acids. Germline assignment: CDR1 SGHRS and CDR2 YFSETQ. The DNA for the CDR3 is TGCGCCAGCAGCTTAACCGGAAAACTAGCCAAAAACATTCAGTACTTC. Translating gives CASSLTGKLAKNIQYF.

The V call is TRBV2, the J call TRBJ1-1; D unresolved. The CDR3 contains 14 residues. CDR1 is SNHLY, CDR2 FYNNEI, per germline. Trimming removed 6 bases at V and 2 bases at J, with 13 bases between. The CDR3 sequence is CASRVEASNTEAFF. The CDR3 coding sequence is TGTGCCAGCAGGGTAGAGGCCTCTAACACTGAAGCTTTCTTT.

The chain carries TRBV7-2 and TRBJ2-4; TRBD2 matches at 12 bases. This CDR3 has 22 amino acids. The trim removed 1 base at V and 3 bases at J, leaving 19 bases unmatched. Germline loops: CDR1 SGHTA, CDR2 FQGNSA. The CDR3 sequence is CASSLGWGLAGGWGLDKNIQYF. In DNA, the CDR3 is TGTGCCAGCAGCTTAGGCTGGGGGCTAGCGGGAGGGTGGGGGTTGGACAAAAACATTCAGTACTTC.

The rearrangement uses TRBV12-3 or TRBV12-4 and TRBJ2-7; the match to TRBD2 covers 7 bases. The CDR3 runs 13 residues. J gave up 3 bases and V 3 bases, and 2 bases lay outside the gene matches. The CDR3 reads CASSFGGNYEQYF. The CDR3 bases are TGTGCCAGCAGTTTCGGGGGGAACTACGAGCAGTACTTC.

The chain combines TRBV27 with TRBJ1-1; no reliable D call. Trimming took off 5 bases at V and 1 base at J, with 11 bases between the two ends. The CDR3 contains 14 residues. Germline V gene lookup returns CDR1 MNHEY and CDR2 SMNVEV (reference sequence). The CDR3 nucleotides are TGTGCCAGCAGTCCCCGCTTGAAGAACACTGAAGCTTTCTTT. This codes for CASSPRLKNTEAFF.

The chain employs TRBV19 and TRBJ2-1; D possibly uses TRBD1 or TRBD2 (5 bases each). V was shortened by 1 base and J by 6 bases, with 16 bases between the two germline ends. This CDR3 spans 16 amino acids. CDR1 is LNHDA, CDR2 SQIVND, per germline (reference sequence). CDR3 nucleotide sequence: TGTGCCAGTAGTATAGTTGGGGGAGTGAAGGGCAATGAGCAGTTCTTC. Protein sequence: CASSIVGGVKGNEQFF.

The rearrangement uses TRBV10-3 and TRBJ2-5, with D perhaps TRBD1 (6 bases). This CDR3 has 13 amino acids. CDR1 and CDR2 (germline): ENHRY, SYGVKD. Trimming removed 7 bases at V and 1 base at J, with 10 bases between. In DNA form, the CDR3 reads TGTGCCATCAAAGACAGGTTCCAAGAGACCCAGTACTTC. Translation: CAIKDRFQETQYF.

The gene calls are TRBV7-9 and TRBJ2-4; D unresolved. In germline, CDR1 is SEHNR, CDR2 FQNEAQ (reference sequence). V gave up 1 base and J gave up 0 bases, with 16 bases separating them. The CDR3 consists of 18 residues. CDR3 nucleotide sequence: TGTGCCAGCAGCTTAGGCCAGCTGGCCTCGCTAGCCAAAAACATTCAGTACTTC. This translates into CASSLGQLASLAKNIQYF.

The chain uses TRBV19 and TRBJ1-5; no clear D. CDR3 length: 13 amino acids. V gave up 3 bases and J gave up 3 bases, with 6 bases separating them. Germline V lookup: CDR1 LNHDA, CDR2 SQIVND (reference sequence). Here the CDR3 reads CASSISVNQPQHF. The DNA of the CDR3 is TGTGCCAGTAGTATCTCGGTCAATCAGCCCCAGCATTTT.

CDR3 sequence: CASRASLEAPLHF. The CDR3 DNA reads as TGTGCCAGCAGGGCCAGCCTGGAGGCACCCCTCCACTTT. The chain has TRBV5-4 and TRBJ1-6, with D hard to call. The CDR3 is 13 residues long. Trimming stripped 5 bases from V and 11 bases from J, with 14 bases between. CDR1 is SGHNT and CDR2 is YYREEE in the germline V gene (reference sequence).

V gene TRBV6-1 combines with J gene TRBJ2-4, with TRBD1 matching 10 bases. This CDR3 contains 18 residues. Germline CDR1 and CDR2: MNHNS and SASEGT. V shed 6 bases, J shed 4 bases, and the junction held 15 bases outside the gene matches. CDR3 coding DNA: TGTGCCAGCAGCCCCACCGGGACAGGGGCTCTGCGGAAAAACATTCAGTACTTC. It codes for CASSPTGTGALRKNIQYF.

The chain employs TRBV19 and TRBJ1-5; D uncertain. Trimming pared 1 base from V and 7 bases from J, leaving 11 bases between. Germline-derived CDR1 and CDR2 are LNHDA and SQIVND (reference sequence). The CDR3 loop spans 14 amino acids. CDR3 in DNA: TGTGCCAGTAGTATAGCGGGAGGGATGCAGCCCCAGCATTTT. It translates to CASSIAGGMQPQHF.

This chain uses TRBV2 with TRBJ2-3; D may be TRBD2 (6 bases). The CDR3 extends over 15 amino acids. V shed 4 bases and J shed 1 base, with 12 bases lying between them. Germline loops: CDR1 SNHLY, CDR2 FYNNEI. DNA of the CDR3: TGTGCCAGCAGTGGTTTAGGGGAGGGCACAGATACGCAGTATTTT. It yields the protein CASSGLGEGTDTQYF.

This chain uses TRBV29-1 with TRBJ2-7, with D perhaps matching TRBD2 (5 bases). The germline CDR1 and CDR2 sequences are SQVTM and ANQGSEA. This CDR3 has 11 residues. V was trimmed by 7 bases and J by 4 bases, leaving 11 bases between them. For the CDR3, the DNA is TGCAGCGCCCAGTCGGGATACGAGCAGTACGTC. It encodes CSAQSGYEQYV.

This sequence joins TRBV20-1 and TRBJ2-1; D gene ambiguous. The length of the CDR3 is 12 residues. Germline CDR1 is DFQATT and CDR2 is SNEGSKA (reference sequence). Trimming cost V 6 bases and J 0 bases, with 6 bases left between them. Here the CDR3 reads CSAKGSYNEQFF. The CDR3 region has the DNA TGCAGTGCGAAAGGCTCCTACAATGAGCAGTTCTTC.

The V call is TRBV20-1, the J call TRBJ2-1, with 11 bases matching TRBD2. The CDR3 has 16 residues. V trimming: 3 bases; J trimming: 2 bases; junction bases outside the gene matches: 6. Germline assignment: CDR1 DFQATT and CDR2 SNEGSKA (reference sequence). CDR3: CSASHLSGGAYNEQFF. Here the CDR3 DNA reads TGCAGTGCTAGTCACCTTAGCGGGGGGGCCTACAATGAGCAGTTCTTC.

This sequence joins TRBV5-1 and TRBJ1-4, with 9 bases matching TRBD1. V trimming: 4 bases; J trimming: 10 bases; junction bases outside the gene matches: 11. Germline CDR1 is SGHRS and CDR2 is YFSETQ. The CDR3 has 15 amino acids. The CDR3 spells CASSPTGTGFGKLFF. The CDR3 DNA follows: TGCGCCAGCAGCCCGACCGGGACAGGGTTTGGAAAACTGTTTTTT.

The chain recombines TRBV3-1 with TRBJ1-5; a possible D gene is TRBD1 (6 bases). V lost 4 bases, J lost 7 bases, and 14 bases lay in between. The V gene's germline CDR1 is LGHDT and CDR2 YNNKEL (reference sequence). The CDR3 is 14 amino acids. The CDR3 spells CASSLTTGIQPQHF. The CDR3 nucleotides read TGTGCCAGCAGCCTCACCACAGGGATACAGCCCCAGCATTTT.

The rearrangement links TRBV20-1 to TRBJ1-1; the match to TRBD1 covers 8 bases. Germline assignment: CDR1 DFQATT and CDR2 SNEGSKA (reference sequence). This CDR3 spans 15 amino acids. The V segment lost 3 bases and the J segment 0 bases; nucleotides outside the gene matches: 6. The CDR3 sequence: CSASGGQAMNTEAFF. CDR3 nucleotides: TGCAGTGCTAGCGGGGGACAGGCCATGAACACTGAAGCTTTCTTT.

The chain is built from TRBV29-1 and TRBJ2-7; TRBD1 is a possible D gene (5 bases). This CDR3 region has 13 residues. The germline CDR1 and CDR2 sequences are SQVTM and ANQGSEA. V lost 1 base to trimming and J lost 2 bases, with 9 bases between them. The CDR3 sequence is CSVEGPGTYEQYF. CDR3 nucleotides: TGCAGCGTTGAAGGTCCAGGGACCTACGAGCAGTACTTC.

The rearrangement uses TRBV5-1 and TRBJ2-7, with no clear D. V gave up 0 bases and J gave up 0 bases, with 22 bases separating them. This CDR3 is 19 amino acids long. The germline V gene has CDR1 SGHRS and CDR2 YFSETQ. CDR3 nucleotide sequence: TGCGCCAGCAGCTTGGGTCCGGGTAAGATATTCACCTCCTCCTACGAGCAGTACTTC. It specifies CASSLGPGKIFTSSYEQYF.

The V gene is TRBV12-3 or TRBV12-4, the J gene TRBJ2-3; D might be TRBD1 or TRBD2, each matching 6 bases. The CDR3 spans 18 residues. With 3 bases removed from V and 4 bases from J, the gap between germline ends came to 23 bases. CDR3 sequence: CASSFMRGDLFLADTQYF. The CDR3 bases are TGTGCCAGCAGTTTCATGAGGGGGGATCTCTTCCTGGCAGATACGCAGTATTTT.

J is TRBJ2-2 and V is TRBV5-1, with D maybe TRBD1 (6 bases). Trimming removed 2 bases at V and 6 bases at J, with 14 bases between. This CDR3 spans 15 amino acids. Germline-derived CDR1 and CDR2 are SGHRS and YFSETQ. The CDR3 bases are TGCGCCAGCAGCTTACAGGGCGTTATCTCCGGGGAGCTGTTTTTT. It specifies CASSLQGVISGELFF. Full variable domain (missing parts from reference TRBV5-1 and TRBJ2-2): KAGVTQTPRYLIKTRGQQVTLSCSPISGHRSVSWYQQTPGQGLQFLFEYFSETQRNKGNFPGRFSGRQFSNSRSEMNVSTLELGDSALYLCASSLQGVISGELFFGEGSRLTVL.

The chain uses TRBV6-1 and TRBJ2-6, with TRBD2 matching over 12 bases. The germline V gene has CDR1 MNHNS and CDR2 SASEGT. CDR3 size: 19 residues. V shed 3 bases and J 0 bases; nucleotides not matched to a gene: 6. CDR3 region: CASSEVLAGGYSGANVLTF. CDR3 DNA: TGTGCCAGCAGTGAGGTACTAGCGGGGGGTTACTCTGGGGCCAACGTCCTGACTTTC.